Presented here are 25 T cell receptor beta chains from one specimen sequenced in a study of T cell clones after liver transplantation. The data were produced by immunoSEQ multiplex PCR, yet TCRdb's version contains in-frame clones alone and is incomplete. Seen here are 99,000 or so clones, around 83% observed once, and the top ten hold roughly 0.9%. This specimen consisted of CD4+ T cells from blood, obtained before liver transplant. All receptors come from a human donor who received a liver transplant.

The V gene is TRBV28, the J gene TRBJ1-2, with 8 bases matching TRBD1. The CDR3 contains 13 residues. Germline-derived CDR1 and CDR2 are MDHEN and SYDVKM. The J segment lost 3 bases and the V segment lost 6 bases, leaving 3 bases of the junction unmatched. CDR3 DNA: TGTGCCAGCAGAAAGACAGGGGACTATGGCTACACCTTC. Its protein is CASRKTGDYGYTF.

J is TRBJ2-1 and V is TRBV7-2; perhaps TRBD2 as D (6 bases). This CDR3 region has 16 residues. The germline V gene encodes CDR1 SGHTA and CDR2 FQGNSA. V was clipped by 5 bases and J by 5 bases, with 19 bases between them. The CDR3 nucleotides are TGTGCCAGCAGCCCTAGTCTAGGGAGGATTAACAATGAGCAGTTCTTC. Its protein product is CASSPSLGRINNEQFF. Supplemented by reference TRBV7-2 and TRBJ2-1, the full variable domain reads GAGVSQSPSNKVTEKGKDVELRCDPISGHTALYWYRQSLGQGLEFLIYFQGNSAPDKSGLPSDRFSAERTGGSVSTLTIQRTQQEDSAVYLCASSPSLGRINNEQFFGPGTRLTVL.

The chain recombines TRBV6-5 with TRBJ2-2; TRBD1 agrees at 8 bases. The CDR3 sequence is 14 residues long. The germline V gene has CDR1 MNHEY and CDR2 SVGAGI. The trim removed 8 bases at V and 7 bases at J, leaving 9 bases unmatched. The CDR3 loop reads CASGDRGTVGELFF. DNA of the CDR3: TGTGCCAGCGGCGACAGGGGCACCGTCGGGGAGCTGTTTTTT.

This clone has more than one count but fewer than ten. This same CDR3 is encoded by further DNA sequences in the sample. The chain employs TRBV5-1 and TRBJ1-5; 10 bases match TRBD1. The ends lost 4 bases at V and 4 bases at J; junction bases unmatched: 2. Germline V CDR1 and CDR2: SGHRS, YFSETQ. CDR3 length: 14 amino acids. The DNA for the CDR3 is TGCGCCAGCAGCCCGGGACAGGGGAATCAGCCCCAGCATTTT. Amino acid sequence: CASSPGQGNQPQHF.

The chain is built from TRBV7-3 and TRBJ2-5, with TRBD2 matching over 9 bases. The CDR3 extends over 16 amino acids. Germline lookup yields CDR1 SGHTA and CDR2 FQGTGA. Trimming removed 2 bases from V and 1 base from J; junction bases left unmatched: 5. CDR3 region: CASSLAGSGGQETQYF. The CDR3 DNA follows: TGTGCCAGCAGCTTAGCGGGTAGCGGGGGCCAAGAGACCCAGTACTTC.

The chain combines TRBV2 with TRBJ2-7, with unresolved D. There are 11 residues in the CDR3. V lost 4 bases, J lost 5 bases, and 6 bases lay in between. Germline lookup yields CDR1 SNHLY and CDR2 FYNNEI. CDR3: CASSVLNEQYF. CDR3 coding DNA: TGTGCCAGCAGTGTGTTGAACGAGCAGTACTTC.

The chain couples TRBV18 to TRBJ1-5; 9 nucleotides agree with TRBD1. CDR1 KGHSH and CDR2 LQKENI come from the germline V gene. There are 15 residues in the CDR3. After removal of 3 bases from V and 5 bases from J, the junction contained 5 bases not matched to a gene. DNA of the CDR3: TGTGCCAGCTCACCGGGACAGGGCTCGTATCAGCCCCAGCATTTT. Translating it yields CASSPGQGSYQPQHF.

The genes are TRBV5-1 and TRBJ1-6, with 7 bases that match TRBD1. The CDR3 covers 14 residues. Germline V gene sequence: CDR1 SGHRS, CDR2 YFSETQ. Losses at the gene ends were 7 bases for V and 9 bases for J; bases not matched to a gene: 10. The CDR3 sequence: CASLSYSGGSPLHF. The CDR3 region has the DNA TGCGCCAGCCTAAGTTACTCAGGGGGTTCACCCCTCCACTTT.

V gene TRBV2 combines with J gene TRBJ1-4; 8 bases fit TRBD1. The germline CDR1 and CDR2 sequences are SNHLY and FYNNEI. Losses at the gene ends were 8 bases for V and 5 bases for J; bases not matched to a gene: 1. This CDR3 spans 12 amino acids. As DNA, the CDR3 is TGTGCCAGCCGGGACAGGAATGAAAAACTGTTTTTT. Protein product: CASRDRNEKLFF.

A few counts support this clone. The J gene is TRBJ1-1, the V gene TRBV27, with a tentative D call TRBD1 (5 bases). This CDR3 comprises 14 residues. From germline, CDR1 is MNHEY and CDR2 SMNVEV (reference sequence). The V gene lost 2 bases and the J gene lost 4 bases, with 11 bases spanning the gap. CDR3 amino acids: CASSLLGRGTEAFF. The CDR3 coding sequence is TGTGCCAGCAGTTTACTGGGAAGGGGCACTGAAGCTTTCTTT.

The V gene is TRBV18, the J gene TRBJ1-6, with TRBD1 as a possible D gene (5 bases). This CDR3 contains 13 residues. CDR1 is KGHSH and CDR2 is LQKENI in the germline V gene. The V gene lost 10 bases and the J gene lost 8 bases, with 15 bases spanning the gap. CDR3 sequence reads: CATRDLVYSPLHF. CDR3 in DNA: TGTGCCACCAGGGACCTTGTTTATTCACCCCTCCACTTT.

The table lists this clone with a few counts. V is TRBV30 and J is TRBJ2-1; 7 bases fit TRBD2. Trimming took 3 bases from V and 3 from J; bases not matched to a gene: 2. This CDR3 is built from 13 residues. CDR1 and CDR2 (germline): GTSNPN, SVGIG (reference sequence). CDR3 DNA: TGTGCCTGGAGAGCTAGCGGCTACAATGAGCAGTTCTTC. Encoded protein: CAWRASGYNEQFF.

The chain combines TRBV11-3 with TRBJ1-1, with a weak D call TRBD1 (5 bases). The CDR3 sequence is 15 residues long. Germline-derived CDR1 and CDR2 are SGHNT and YENEEA. V dropped 8 bases and J dropped 0 bases, with 16 bases sitting between them. CDR3 amino acids: CASSKGTAMNTEAFF. CDR3 nucleotide sequence: TGTGCCAGCTCGAAAGGGACGGCCATGAACACTGAAGCTTTCTTT.

V usage is TRBV18 and J usage is TRBJ2-3; 10 bases align to TRBD2. The CDR3 is 18 residues long. The J segment lost 0 bases and the V segment lost 1 base, leaving 7 bases of the junction unmatched. The germline CDR1 and CDR2 sequences are KGHSH and LQKENI. CDR3 coding DNA: TGTGCCAGCTCACCACTTTCAGCGGGGGGGCGTAGCACAGATACGCAGTATTTT. Translated, it gives CASSPLSAGGRSTDTQYF. Supplemented by reference TRBV18 and TRBJ2-3, the full variable domain reads NAGVMQNPRHLVRRRGQEARLRCSPMKGHSHVYWYRQLPEEGLKFMVYLQKENIIDESGMPKERFSAEFPKEGPSILRIQQVVRGDSAAYFCASSPLSAGGRSTDTQYFGPGTRLTVL.

This chain uses TRBV27 with TRBJ1-1, with a weak D call TRBD1 (6 bases). The CDR3 extends over 13 amino acids. Trimming removed 6 bases from V and 10 bases from J, with 18 bases in between. The germline CDR1 and CDR2 sequences are MNHEY and SMNVEV (reference sequence). The CDR3 loop reads CASSQSTGIRAFF. CDR3 DNA: TGTGCCAGCAGCCAAAGTACAGGGATCCGAGCTTTCTTT.

The chain uses TRBV6-1 and TRBJ2-1; no definite D call. Trimming shortened V by 0 bases and J by 5 bases, and 11 bases separated the two germline ends. In germline, CDR1 is MNHNS, CDR2 SASEGT. The CDR3 loop spans 15 amino acids. CDR3 protein: CASSEATLGHNEQFF. DNA of the CDR3: TGTGCCAGCAGTGAAGCAACGTTGGGTCACAATGAGCAGTTCTTC.

V usage is TRBV11-3 and J usage is TRBJ1-2; D perhaps matches TRBD1 (5 bases). Germline CDR1 SGHNT, CDR2 YENEEA. V dropped 6 bases and J dropped 3 bases, with 20 bases sitting between them. CDR3 length equals 16 residues. Here the CDR3 reads CASSSNPLTDYYGYTF. In nucleotides, the CDR3 is TGTGCCAGCAGTTCAAATCCCTTGACAGACTACTATGGCTACACCTTC.

This rearrangement joins TRBV11-2 to TRBJ2-2; D is ambiguous. Germline V CDR1 and CDR2: SGHAT, FQNNGV. This CDR3 has 12 residues. Trimming took 7 bases from V and 4 from J, leaving 7 bases between them. CDR3 loop: CASTLSTGELFF. The CDR3 region has the DNA TGTGCCAGCACACTGAGCACCGGGGAGCTGTTTTTT.

This CDR3 reads CSVAPGTDNQPQHF. DNA of the CDR3: TGCAGCGTCGCCCCCGGGACAGATAATCAGCCCCAGCATTTT. The genes are TRBV29-1 and TRBJ1-5; TRBD1 matches 7 bases. In germline, CDR1 is SQVTM, CDR2 ANQGSEA. Germline trimming cut 6 bases from V and 4 bases from J; bases unmatched to any gene: 9. The CDR3 is 14 residues long.

The chain couples TRBV18 to TRBJ2-5; no definite D call. The V and J ends lost 5 bases and 3 bases respectively, with 13 bases between them. The CDR3 length is 14 residues. Per germline, CDR1 KGHSH and CDR2 LQKENI. Here the CDR3 DNA reads TGTGCCAGCTCAGGGTGGATAAGGGAAGAGACCCAGTACTTC. It specifies CASSGWIREETQYF.

The chain links TRBV18 to TRBJ1-4; D perhaps matches TRBD1 (5 bases). The CDR3 has 15 amino acids. V was pared by 1 base and J by 3 bases, with 9 bases between. Germline assignment: CDR1 KGHSH and CDR2 LQKENI. DNA of the CDR3: TGTGCCAGCTCACCACTAACGGGGCCTAATGAAAAACTGTTTTTT. Amino acid sequence: CASSPLTGPNEKLFF.

The chain uses TRBV28 and TRBJ1-2; 7 positions agree with TRBD1. The germline V gene has CDR1 MDHEN and CDR2 SYDVKM. The CDR3 consists of 14 residues. J gave up 8 bases and V 2 bases, and 8 bases lay outside the gene matches. The CDR3 sequence: CASSLPEGALGYTF. In DNA form, the CDR3 reads TGTGCCAGCAGTTTACCGGAGGGGGCGCTAGGCTACACCTTC.

This rearrangement joins TRBV25-1 to TRBJ2-1; 8 nucleotides align to TRBD2. Unmatched junction bases numbered 9, after V lost 8 bases and J lost 3 bases. Germline values: CDR1 MGHDK, CDR2 SYGVNS. This CDR3 is 15 amino acids long. The CDR3 spells CASAEVGGGYNEQFF. CDR3 in DNA: TGTGCCAGCGCCGAGGTCGGGGGGGGCTACAATGAGCAGTTCTTC.

The V and J genes are TRBV19 and TRBJ1-1; 7 bases align to TRBD1. This CDR3 region has 15 residues. The trim removed 2 bases at V and 4 bases at J, leaving 7 bases unmatched. CDR1 LNHDA and CDR2 SQIVND come from the germline V gene (reference sequence). CDR3 sequence: CASSITGVDFTEAFF. In nucleotides, the CDR3 is TGTGCCAGTAGTATAACAGGGGTTGATTTCACTGAAGCTTTCTTT.

This clone was observed a single time. The J gene is TRBJ2-1, the V gene TRBV11-2; D call uncertain. Germline V lookup: CDR1 SGHAT, CDR2 FQNNGV. This CDR3 comprises 16 residues. Trimming removed 1 base from V and 2 bases from J, with 12 bases in between. This chain's CDR3 is CASSLGWTRTYNEQFF. The CDR3 DNA sequence: TGTGCCAGCAGCTTAGGTTGGACCCGAACCTACAATGAGCAGTTCTTC.